This record concerns one T cell receptor beta chain sequence. V was shortened by 7 bases and J by 1 base, with 4 bases between the two germline ends. Germline lookup yields CDR1 SNHLY and CDR2 FYNNEI. There are 11 residues in the CDR3. Methods used by the authors: Counts of nucleated cells, estimated from reference gene primer amplification, were obtained. Profiled with immunoSEQ multiplex PCR; TCRdb holds only in-frame clones, not every one. That table gives V, J and clone size, and the DNA gave D and trimming. The sample yields a few hundred thousand clones, 85% seen once. This sample is drawn from a study of blood T cell repertoires in COVID-19. Study-wide context: The United States, Italy and Spain provided the acute and convalescent COVID-19 samples. In each case, the material was cDNA or gDNA derived from T cells, B-cell-depleted T cells, or PBMCs.

The receptor's source is a woman between 18 and 29 years old with acute or convalescent COVID-19. Sample: peripheral blood. The J gene is TRBJ1-1, the V gene TRBV2, with D uncertain. Here the CDR3 reads CASIKNTEAFF. The CDR3 coding sequence is TGTGCCAGCATCAAGAACACTGAAGCTTTCTTT. The whole variable domain, filled in from reference TRBV2 and TRBJ1-1, reads EPEVTQTPSHQVTQMGQEVILRCVPISNHLYFYWYRQILGQKVEFLVSFYNNEISEKSEIFDDQFSVERPDGSNFTLKIRSTKLEDSAMYFCASIKNTEAFFGQGTRLTVV.